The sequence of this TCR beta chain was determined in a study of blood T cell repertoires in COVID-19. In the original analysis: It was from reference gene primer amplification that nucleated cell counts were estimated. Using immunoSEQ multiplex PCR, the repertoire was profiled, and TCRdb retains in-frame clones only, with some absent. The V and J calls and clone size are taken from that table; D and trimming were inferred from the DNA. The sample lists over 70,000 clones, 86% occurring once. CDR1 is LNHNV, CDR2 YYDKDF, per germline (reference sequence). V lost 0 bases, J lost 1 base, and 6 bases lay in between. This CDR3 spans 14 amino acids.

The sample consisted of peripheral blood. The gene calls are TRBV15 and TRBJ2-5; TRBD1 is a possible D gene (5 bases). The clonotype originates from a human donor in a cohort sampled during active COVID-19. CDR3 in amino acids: CATSRETVQETQYF. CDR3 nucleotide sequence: TGTGCCACCAGCAGAGAGACAGTCCAAGAGACCCAGTACTTC.